The present entry profiles one T cell receptor beta chain with its context. Its antigen is undetermined. After re-calling the 5' RACE reads, TCRdb lists one entry per CDR3 protein, DNA absent. Its table records about 150,000 distinct CDR3 sequences. The data originate from a study of monozygotic twins with inflammatory bowel disease. Study conclusions and caveats: The sharing of clonotypes with others was lower in IBD patients than in healthy twins, especially with disease activity.

Per germline, CDR1 LGHNA and CDR2 YNFKEQ. The CDR3 spans 16 residues. V usage is TRBV4-2 and J usage is TRBJ2-5; TCRdb indicates TRBD2, and absent DNA this call remains unverified. The receptor's source is a human donor with ulcerative colitis or Crohn's disease, or a healthy co-twin of an affected twin (not recorded which). Sequencing input: blood. The CDR3 loop reads CASSQPSGSRVETQYF.